One and the same sample provided the 17 T cell receptor beta chains below, sequenced in a study of read filtering for tumor transcriptome and immune sequencing. This library used 300 to 450 ng RNA and molecular barcoded adaptors spanning alpha/delta and beta/gamma chains. TCRdb used MiXCR to reprocess the reads, holding one entry per CDR3 protein. The sample lists more than 55,000 distinct CDR3 sequences, roughly 19% seen once, with roughly 11% in the top ten. The sample was a population of CD138-negative cells sorted from bone marrow. The receptors derive from a donor older than 35 with multiple myeloma.

Turning to this clonotype: Just one base apart from a much larger clone, this may be a read error. The V gene is TRBV5-1, the J gene TRBJ1-2; possible D gene TRBD1, 5 bases. The CDR3 has 13 residues. Trimming took 0 bases from V and 3 from J, leaving 6 bases between them. Germline CDR1 reads SGHRS; CDR2 reads YFSETQ. Here the CDR3 reads CASSLAGDYGYTF. As DNA, the CDR3 is TGCGCCAGCAGCTTGGCGGGGGACTATGGCTACACCTTC.

This clonotype was counted ten times or more. The V call is TRBV2, the J call TRBJ2-1; D ambiguous. Deletions cut 7 bases from V and 10 bases from J, with 20 bases between. This CDR3 has 14 amino acids. Germline loops: CDR1 SNHLY, CDR2 FYNNEI. As DNA, the CDR3 is TGTGCCAGCAACTTTGAGACCACCCCGACGGAGCAGTTCTTC. Encoded protein: CASNFETTPTEQFF.

Of note for this clonotype: A read error may produce the germline difference seen at one junction end. CDR3 residues: CVSSHSDRPDTF. The DNA of the CDR3 is TGTGTCAGCAGTCATTCGGACAGGCCAGACACCTTC. V is TRBV6-6 and J is TRBJ1-2, with 7 bases lining up with TRBD1. Germline-derived CDR1 and CDR2 are MNHNY and SVGAGI (reference sequence). The length of the CDR3 is 12 residues.

This clonotype was counted many times. V usage is TRBV30 and J usage is TRBJ1-5; tentative D call: TRBD1 (6 bases). The CDR3 length is 13 residues. Trimming took 0 bases from V and 5 from J, leaving 8 bases between them. In germline, CDR1 is GTSNPN, CDR2 SVGIG (reference sequence). CDR3 region: CAWSVHRDQPQHF. CDR3 bases: TGTGCCTGGAGTGTACACAGGGATCAGCCCCAGCATTTT.

This clonotype was counted many times. The V call is TRBV6-2 or TRBV6-3, the J call TRBJ1-5; D is ambiguous. The V gene's germline CDR1 is MNHEY and CDR2 SVGEGT. The V gene lost 2 bases and the J gene lost 6 bases, with 8 bases spanning the gap. This CDR3 is 13 amino acids long. This chain's CDR3 is CASSYGRRQPQHF. Here the CDR3 DNA reads TGTGCCAGCAGTTACGGGAGACGTCAGCCCCAGCATTTT.

The sample holds many counts of this clonotype. The CDR3 bases are TGTGCCAGCAGCCCGGTGGGACTAGCGGGAACCAATGAGCAGTTCTTC. Protein: CASSPVGLAGTNEQFF. This chain uses TRBV5-4 with TRBJ2-1, with 13 positions matching TRBD2. The CDR3 length is 16 residues. Germline V lookup: CDR1 SGHNT, CDR2 YYREEE (reference sequence). V gave up 4 bases and J gave up 6 bases; unmatched junction bases: 7.

This clonotype was observed once. A much larger clone lies one base from this, so it may be a read error. This chain links TRBV7-9 with TRBJ2-5, with D hard to call. The CDR3 has 13 amino acids. Germline CDR1 and CDR2: SEHNR and FQNEAQ (reference sequence). CDR3 residues: CARSPPWGETQYF. In DNA, the CDR3 is TGTGCCCGCAGCCCCCCCTGGGGAGAGACCCAGTACTTC. The full variable domain, its missing parts supplied by reference TRBV7-9 and TRBJ2-5, is DTGVSQNPRHKITKRGQNVTFRCDPISEHNRLYWYRQTLGQGPEFLTYFQNEAQLEKSRLLSDRFSAERPKGSFSTLEIQRTEQGDSAMYLCARSPPWGETQYFGPGTRLLVL.

This clonotype was observed many times. The rearrangement links TRBV6-5 to TRBJ2-3; TRBD2 agrees at 8 bases. Looked up from germline, CDR1 is MNHEY and CDR2 is SVGAGI. This CDR3 spans 16 amino acids. With 6 bases clipped from V and 2 bases from J, the junction kept 10 bases outside the gene matches. DNA for the CDR3: TGTGCCAGCAGCCCAACACTAGCGGTTCACACAGATACGCAGTATTTT. Translated: CASSPTLAVHTDTQYF.

A note on this clonotype: A read error may explain this, as a much larger clone is one base away. Given the absence of the conserved phenylalanine or tryptophan at the CDR3 end, a read error is likely. The chain employs TRBV7-7 and TRBJ2-5; TRBD2 matches 13 bases. Per the germline V gene, CDR1 is SSHAT and CDR2 is FNYEAQ (reference sequence). This CDR3 has 16 residues. The CDR3 nucleotides are TGTGCTAGCAGCTTAGGACTAGCGGGAGTAGGAGAGACCCAGTACTAC. Its protein is CASSLGLAGVGETQYY.

The table lists this clonotype with many counts. The genes are TRBV6-5 and TRBJ1-1, with a possible D match to TRBD1 (6 bases). V dropped 2 bases and J dropped 5 bases, with 15 bases sitting between them. CDR1 is MNHEY and CDR2 is SVGAGI in the germline V gene. The CDR3 consists of 15 residues. The CDR3 here is CASSYTGTEETEAFF. The CDR3 bases are TGTGCCAGCAGTTACACAGGGACGGAAGAGACTGAAGCTTTCTTT.

This clonotype was found many times. The chain uses TRBV5-1 and TRBJ1-4; maybe TRBD1 (5 bases). Germline lookup yields CDR1 SGHRS and CDR2 YFSETQ. V was shortened by 0 bases and J by 3 bases, with 15 bases between the two germline ends. The CDR3 sequence is 17 residues long. The CDR3 spells CASSLAGSLAANEKLFF. DNA for the CDR3: TGCGCCAGCAGCTTGGCAGGGAGTCTCGCAGCTAATGAAAAACTGTTTTTT.

By its share, this clonotype is medium-sized. The chain uses TRBV3-1 and TRBJ2-3; tentatively, D is TRBD2 (5 bases). The CDR3 has 15 residues. V was cut by 1 base and J by 2 bases, with 10 bases left in between. Germline assignment: CDR1 LGHDT and CDR2 YNNKEL (reference sequence). The CDR3 DNA sequence: TGTGCCAGCAGCCAAGGAACGGGATTCACAGATACGCAGTATTTT. As protein: CASSQGTGFTDTQYF.

This clonotype was recorded a few times. The chain carries TRBV28 and TRBJ2-3; D gene ambiguous. The germline V gene encodes CDR1 MDHEN and CDR2 SYDVKM. The CDR3 sequence is 10 residues long. Trimming shortened V by 10 bases and J by 5 bases, and 7 bases separated the two germline ends. The CDR3 DNA reads TGTGCCATCAAAATAGATACGCAGTATTTT. The encoded protein is CAIKIDTQYF.

This clonotype has a count of ten or more. Only one base separates this from a far larger clonotype, so it likely reflects a read error. This sequence joins TRBV5-8 and TRBJ2-6; tentative D call: TRBD1 (5 bases). This CDR3 is 17 amino acids long. In germline, CDR1 is SGHTS, CDR2 YDEGEE. The CDR3 sequence is CASSFRALNSGANVPTF. The DNA for the CDR3 is TGTGCCAGCAGCTTCAGAGCGCTGAACTCTGGGGCCAACGTCCCGACTTTC.

This clonotype was picked up many times. This sequence joins TRBV29-1 and TRBJ2-3; D not resolved. Trimming removed 8 bases from V and 1 base from J, with 13 bases in between. The CDR3 spans 13 residues. In germline, CDR1 is SQVTM, CDR2 ANQGSEA. CDR3 sequence reads: CSPVPVGTDTQYF. For the CDR3, the DNA is TGCAGCCCCGTGCCGGTGGGCACAGATACGCAGTATTTT.

To note about this clonotype: This could be a read error, since a much larger clone is one nucleotide away. The rearrangement links TRBV6-5 to TRBJ2-3; 8 positions agree with TRBD2. The CDR3 consists of 15 residues. CDR1 and CDR2 (germline): MNHEY, SVGAGI. CDR3 residues: CVSSYSGGVGDTQYF. The CDR3 DNA sequence: TGTGTCAGCAGTTACTCCGGGGGGGTTGGAGATACGCAGTATTTT.

This clonotype came up many times. The chain combines TRBV28 with TRBJ1-1; D call uncertain. Germline V lookup: CDR1 MDHEN, CDR2 SYDVKM. Deletions cut 3 bases from V and 4 bases from J, with 9 bases between. The CDR3 is 13 residues long. The CDR3 is CASSFRQPTEAFF. For the CDR3, the DNA is TGTGCCAGCAGTTTCAGGCAGCCCACTGAAGCTTTCTTT.